Below are 7 T cell receptor beta chains sequenced from a single sample in a study of T-cell memory formation after mild COVID-19. Each CDR3 protein is one row after TCRdb ran MiXCR on the 5' RACE reads. The sample has about 340,000 distinct CDR3 sequences, about an eighth seen once. Sequenced sample: PBMCs or a T cell subset sorted from them (not recorded which). Receptors were obtained from a man aged 18 to 30 who had mild COVID-19 (a few samples of this study predate the infection). Cell type and time point are not known.

The J gene is TRBJ1-2, the V gene TRBV6-1, with 8 nucleotides matching TRBD1. Germline V gene lookup returns CDR1 MNHNS and CDR2 SASEGT. The CDR3 consists of 15 residues. V was pared by 1 base and J by 6 bases, with 7 bases of the junction left unmatched. DNA of the CDR3: TGTGCCAGCAGTGAAGACTGGCAGGGGGCCAATGGCTACACCTTC. Protein sequence: CASSEDWQGANGYTF.

This clonotype has ten or more counts. V and J are TRBV5-1 and TRBJ2-1, with 7 bases matching TRBD2. Looked up from germline, CDR1 is SGHRS and CDR2 is YFSETQ. Losses at the gene ends were 2 bases for V and 4 bases for J; bases not matched to a gene: 9. The CDR3 length is 16 residues. The CDR3: CASSFFASGAYNEQFF. CDR3 nucleotide sequence: TGCGCCAGCAGCTTTTTCGCTAGCGGAGCTTACAATGAGCAGTTCTTC. The whole variable domain, filled in from reference TRBV5-1 and TRBJ2-1, reads KAGVTQTPRYLIKTRGQQVTLSCSPISGHRSVSWYQQTPGQGLQFLFEYFSETQRNKGNFPGRFSGRQFSNSRSEMNVSTLELGDSALYLCASSFFASGAYNEQFFGPGTRLTVL.

At least ten counts were recorded for this clonotype. This rearrangement joins TRBV18 to TRBJ2-5; D is perhaps TRBD1 or TRBD2 (5 bases each). Germline V gene data show CDR1 as KGHSH and CDR2 as LQKENI. V was pared by 1 base and J by 3 bases, with 24 bases between. The length of the CDR3 is 19 residues. CDR3 in DNA: TGTGCCAGCTCACCACTCGCGAGGGTCAGGGAGAGGCGAAAAGAGACCCAGTACTTC. Its translation is CASSPLARVRERRKETQYF.

Only a few counts were recorded for this clonotype. The V and J genes are TRBV20-1 and TRBJ2-5; D is perhaps TRBD2 (5 bases). The CDR3 has 16 residues. Germline V gene lookup returns CDR1 DFQATT and CDR2 SNEGSKA (reference sequence). V lost 5 bases, J lost 3 bases, and 22 bases lay in between. The CDR3 nucleotides read TGCAGTGCTTTTCCTCTATCTACCACTAGAGAAGAGACCCAGTACTTC. It translates to CSAFPLSTTREETQYF.

This clonotype has ten or more counts. The CDR3 here is CASSESSYNSPLHF. CDR3 in DNA: TGCGCCAGCAGCGAGAGCTCCTATAATTCACCCCTCCACTTT. This chain connects TRBV5-1 to TRBJ1-6, with D uncertain. V was cut by 4 bases and J by 0 bases, with 5 bases left in between. This CDR3 is built from 14 residues. Germline V gives CDR1 SGHRS, CDR2 YFSETQ.

In this sample, this clonotype turned up many times. A junction end diverges from the germline sequence, so it may reflect a read error. The chain couples TRBV20-1 to TRBJ2-3, with 7 bases that match TRBD1. The V gene's germline CDR1 is DFQATT and CDR2 SNEGSKA (reference sequence). The CDR3 is 11 residues long. The CDR3 sequence: CSAVTDRVHFF. Here the CDR3 DNA reads TGCAGTGCCGTTACCGACAGGGTCCATTTTTTT.

The V and J genes are TRBV7-9 and TRBJ2-4, with D uncertain. Germline V lookup: CDR1 SEHNR, CDR2 FQNEAQ (reference sequence). The CDR3 spans 16 residues. The ends were cut back, 2 bases at V and 3 bases at J, with 14 bases in the middle. CDR3 sequence (DNA): TGTGCCAGCAGCTTACCTAGTGGCATCGACAAAAACATTCAGTACTTC. Amino acids: CASSLPSGIDKNIQYF.